The 18 T cell receptor beta chains reported below all come from one sample, sequenced in a study of metastatic and nonmetastatic thyroid tumors. Before thyroid surgery, none of the patients had received any treatment. TCRdb reassembled clones from the PCR reads with MiXCR. Of some 90,000 clones listed, approximately 9% are singletons. Sequencing was done on a sample of blood. These receptors were obtained from a female donor with papillary thyroid cancer or a benign thyroid nodule (not recorded which). Some clones in this sample may be carry-over from other donors' samples.

This clone was counted at least ten times. The CDR3 DNA reads TGTGCCAGCAGCCCGGACAGCGGCGCGTATGGCTACACCTTC. Its protein product is CASSPDSGAYGYTF. The J gene is TRBJ1-2, the V gene TRBV5-4, with D possibly TRBD1 on 6 matching bases. V lost 4 bases and J lost 5, with 15 bases in between. Per the germline V gene, CDR1 is SGHNT and CDR2 is YYREEE (reference sequence). This CDR3 spans 14 amino acids.

The table lists this clone with many counts. The V gene is TRBV6-1, the J gene TRBJ2-1; weak D call: TRBD1 (6 bases). The V end was cut by 6 bases, the J end by 4 bases, with 10 bases between. CDR1 and CDR2 from the germline V gene are MNHNS and SASEGT. The CDR3 extends over 13 amino acids. CDR3: CASRTDSYNEQFF. DNA for the CDR3: TGTGCCAGCAGGACGGACAGTTACAATGAGCAGTTCTTC.

The chain recombines TRBV14 with TRBJ1-6; TRBD1 is a possible D gene (6 bases). The CDR3 extends over 14 amino acids. V was clipped by 1 base and J by 10 bases, with 11 bases between them. CDR1 is SGHDN and CDR2 is FVKESK in the germline V gene. CDR3: CASSQAGAWSPLHF. The DNA of the CDR3 is TGTGCCAGCAGCCAAGCAGGGGCATGGTCACCCCTCCACTTT.

In this sample, this clone turned up many times. J is TRBJ2-6 and V is TRBV6-1, with TRBD2 as a possible D gene (5 bases). The V end lost 8 bases, the J end lost 1 base, and 12 bases lay between the germline ends. In germline, CDR1 is MNHNS, CDR2 SASEGT. CDR3 length equals 15 residues. The CDR3 spells CASGRSNSGANVLTF. In nucleotides, the CDR3 is TGTGCCAGCGGGAGATCAAATTCTGGGGCCAACGTCCTGACTTTC.

With respect to this clone: Germline and junction disagree at one end, which may indicate a read error. The rearrangement joins TRBV30 to TRBJ1-1, with D unresolved. Germline assignment: CDR1 GTSNPN and CDR2 SVGIG (reference sequence). This CDR3 has 15 residues. The CDR3 region has the DNA TGTGCCTGGAGTCTCAGAGGCAGGAAAAACACTGAGGCTTTCTTT. The encoded protein is CAWSLRGRKNTEAFF.

This clone showed up many times. This chain uses TRBV28 with TRBJ2-4; no reliable D call. There are 14 residues in the CDR3. The germline gives CDR1 MDHEN, CDR2 SYDVKM. Trimming cost V 10 bases and J 8 bases, with 21 bases left between them. In DNA, the CDR3 is TGTGCCACCGGCACCGGTGGCACGACGGACATTCAGTACTTC. It encodes CATGTGGTTDIQYF.

The J gene is TRBJ1-1, the V gene TRBV12-3 or TRBV12-4; no clear D gene. The germline V and J ends were trimmed by 3 bases and 2 bases, with 10 bases remaining between them. The CDR3 is made up of 14 amino acids. The CDR3 protein is CASSFQSFNTEAFF. DNA of the CDR3: TGTGCCAGCAGTTTCCAGTCGTTCAACACTGAAGCTTTCTTT.

This clone came up many times. The J gene is TRBJ1-2, the V gene TRBV19, with TRBD1 identical over 7 bases. Germline V CDR1 and CDR2: LNHDA, SQIVND (reference sequence). The CDR3 spans 14 residues. V was pared by 3 bases and J by 6 bases, with 7 bases of the junction left unmatched. CDR3 in amino acids: CASSITRQGHGYTF. The CDR3 DNA sequence: TGTGCCAGTAGTATTACTAGACAGGGACATGGCTACACCTTC.

This clone was seen ten or more times. This chain connects TRBV5-6 to TRBJ2-6, with 7 bases that match TRBD2. The V segment lost 0 bases and the J segment 4 bases; nucleotides outside the gene matches: 1. The length of the CDR3 is 15 residues. Germline V lookup: CDR1 SGHDT, CDR2 YYEEEE. The CDR3 loop reads CASSLAAGGANVLTF. CDR3 DNA: TGTGCCAGCAGCTTGGCAGCGGGGGGGGCCAACGTCCTGACTTTC.

This clone has ten or more counts. The genes are TRBV5-4 and TRBJ2-7, with D unresolved. Germline CDR1 and CDR2: SGHNT and YYREEE (reference sequence). V gave up 5 bases and J gave up 0 bases, with 18 bases separating them. The CDR3 runs 16 residues. In DNA form, the CDR3 reads TGTGCCAGCAGTAGAGAACAGACAACGAGCTCCTACGAGCAGTACTTC. Residues: CASSREQTTSSYEQYF.

About this clone: Germline is not matched at one junction end, which may reflect a read error. The genes are TRBV7-2 and TRBJ2-2, with 8 bases matching TRBD2. CDR3 size: 15 residues. CDR1 and CDR2 from the germline V gene are SGHTA and FQGNSA. CDR3 sequence (DNA): TGTGCCACTTCAGCGGGGGTGCCGCGCACCGGGGATCTGTTTTTT. Translating it yields CATSAGVPRTGDLFF.

The table lists this clone with a count of one. A read error is possible here, since a much larger clone lies one base away. The V call is TRBV7-7, the J call TRBJ2-1; D gene unclear. Germline values: CDR1 SSHAT, CDR2 FNYEAQ (reference sequence). CDR3 length: 13 residues. The germline V and J ends were trimmed by 2 bases and 5 bases, with 7 bases remaining between them. CDR3 loop: CASSLPRDNEQFF. In DNA form, the CDR3 reads TGTGCCAGCAGCTTACCCCGAGACAATGAGCAGTTCTTC.

The rearrangement links TRBV5-1 to TRBJ1-2; 7 positions agree with TRBD1. Germline loops: CDR1 SGHRS, CDR2 YFSETQ. This CDR3 has 15 amino acids. After removal of 0 bases from V and 6 bases from J, the junction contained 8 bases not matched to a gene. The CDR3 reads CASSLGTGGPHGYTF. The CDR3 DNA follows: TGCGCCAGCAGCTTGGGGACAGGCGGGCCCCATGGCTACACCTTC.

This clone was detected only a few times. A read error may explain this, as a much larger clone is one base away. The CDR3 DNA reads TGTGCCAGGAGGGGGTTCACAGATACGCAGTATTTT. Amino acid sequence: CARRGFTDTQYF. The V call is TRBV9, the J call TRBJ2-3, with D maybe TRBD1 (6 bases). Germline V gene lookup returns CDR1 SGDLS and CDR2 YYNGEE. CDR3 length equals 12 residues. The germline V and J ends were trimmed by 8 bases and 2 bases, with 9 bases remaining between them.

V and J are TRBV3-1 and TRBJ1-1; TRBD1 agrees at 11 bases. The J segment lost 3 bases and the V segment lost 2 bases, leaving 5 bases of the junction unmatched. The CDR3 totals 16 residues. Germline CDR1 and CDR2: LGHDT and YNNKEL (reference sequence). CDR3 loop: CASSQSPGQGDTEAFF. The CDR3 nucleotides read TGTGCCAGCAGCCAAAGCCCGGGACAGGGGGACACTGAAGCTTTCTTT. The full variable domain, with the rest looked up from reference TRBV3-1 and TRBJ1-1, is DTAVSQTPKYLVTQMGNDKSIKCEQNLGHDTMYWYKQDSKKFLKIMFSYNNKELIINETVPNRFSPKSPDKAHLNLHINSLELGDSAVYFCASSQSPGQGDTEAFFGQGTRLTVV.

V usage is TRBV12-5 and J usage is TRBJ1-1, with D possibly matching TRBD1 (5 bases). This CDR3 is built from 12 residues. V lost 8 bases and J lost 6, with 13 bases in between. Germline V CDR1 and CDR2: LGHNT, FRNRAP. The CDR3 loop reads CASQPGEAEAFF. In nucleotides, the CDR3 is TGTGCTAGTCAGCCGGGGGAAGCTGAAGCTTTCTTT.

As concerns this clone: Since a much larger clone is just one base distant, this may be a read error. The rearrangement joins TRBV10-1 to TRBJ2-5; the match to TRBD1 covers 9 bases. Germline values: CDR1 WNHNN, CDR2 SYGVQD (reference sequence). This CDR3 comprises 15 residues. CDR3 sequence: CASSESTTGGETKYF. The CDR3 DNA reads TGCGCCAGCAGTGAGTCGACGACAGGGGGGGAGACCAAGTACTTC.

This clone was observed many times. The V call is TRBV4-2, the J call TRBJ1-5, with D perhaps matching TRBD1 (6 bases). Trimming took 4 bases from V and 7 from J, leaving 11 bases between them. Germline V lookup: CDR1 LGHNA, CDR2 YNFKEQ. The CDR3 runs to 13 residues. The CDR3 is CASSRGGGQPQHF. CDR3 DNA sequence: TGTGCCAGCAGCCGGGGGGGCGGGCAGCCCCAGCATTTT.